This T cell receptor beta chain is drawn from a study of cytomegalovirus exposure and HLA in healthy donors. The primer mix had 60 Vbeta and 13 Jbeta primers. Only in-frame clones appear in the TCRdb table, and some are missing; sequencing was by immunoSEQ multiplex PCR. The data hold about 180,000 clones, with 76% observed a single time. Germline V gene lookup returns CDR1 LNHDA and CDR2 SQIVND (reference sequence). The V and J ends lost 2 bases and 7 bases respectively, with 9 bases between them. This CDR3 comprises 13 residues. This clone has a handful of counts. J is TRBJ1-5 and V is TRBV19; D not resolved. The receptor's source is a woman aged 25 to 39 in good health and CMV-seropositive. Sample: PBMCs. The CDR3 bases are TGTGCCAGTAGTATAATTGGAGGGCAGCCCCAGCATTTT. It translates to CASSIIGGQPQHF. The entire variable domain, with the rest obtained from reference TRBV19 and TRBJ1-5, is as follows: DGGITQSPKYLFRKEGQNVTLSCEQNLNHDAMYWYRQDPGQGLRLIYYSQIVNDFQKGDIAEGYSVSREKKESFPLTVTSAQKNPTAFYLCASSIIGGQPQHFGDGTRLSIL.